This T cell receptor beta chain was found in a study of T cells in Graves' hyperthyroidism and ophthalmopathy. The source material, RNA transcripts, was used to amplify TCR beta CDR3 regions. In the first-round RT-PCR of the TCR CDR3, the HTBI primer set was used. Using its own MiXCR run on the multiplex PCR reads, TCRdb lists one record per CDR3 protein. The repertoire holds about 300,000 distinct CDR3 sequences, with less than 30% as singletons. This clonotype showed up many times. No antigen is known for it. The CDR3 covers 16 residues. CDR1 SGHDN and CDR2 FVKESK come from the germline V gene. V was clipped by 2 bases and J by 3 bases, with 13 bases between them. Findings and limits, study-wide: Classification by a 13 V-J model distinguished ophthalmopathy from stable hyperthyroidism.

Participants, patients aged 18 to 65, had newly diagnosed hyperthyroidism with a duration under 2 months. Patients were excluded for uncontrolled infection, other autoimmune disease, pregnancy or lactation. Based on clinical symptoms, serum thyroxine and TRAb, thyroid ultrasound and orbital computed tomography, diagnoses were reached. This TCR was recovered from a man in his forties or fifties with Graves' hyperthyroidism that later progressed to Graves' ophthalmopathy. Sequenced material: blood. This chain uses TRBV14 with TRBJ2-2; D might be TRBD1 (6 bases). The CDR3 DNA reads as TGTGCCAGCAGCCAACCCGCCGGGACATACACCGGGGAGCTGTTTTTT. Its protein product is CASSQPAGTYTGELFF.